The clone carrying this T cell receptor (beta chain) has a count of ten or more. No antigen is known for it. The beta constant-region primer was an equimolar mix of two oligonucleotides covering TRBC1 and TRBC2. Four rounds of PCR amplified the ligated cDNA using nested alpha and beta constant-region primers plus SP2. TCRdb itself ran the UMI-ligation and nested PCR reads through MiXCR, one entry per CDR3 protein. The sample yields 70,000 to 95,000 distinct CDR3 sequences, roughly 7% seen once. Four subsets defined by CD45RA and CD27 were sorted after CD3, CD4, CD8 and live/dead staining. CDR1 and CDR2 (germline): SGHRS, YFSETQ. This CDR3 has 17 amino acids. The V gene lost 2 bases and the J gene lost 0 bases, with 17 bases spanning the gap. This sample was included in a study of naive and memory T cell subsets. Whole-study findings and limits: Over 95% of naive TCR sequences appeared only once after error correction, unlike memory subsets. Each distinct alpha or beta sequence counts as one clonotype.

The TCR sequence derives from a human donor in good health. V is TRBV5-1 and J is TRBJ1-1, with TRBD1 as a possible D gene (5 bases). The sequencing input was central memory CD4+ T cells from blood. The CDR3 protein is CASSFGPRGGVNTEAFF. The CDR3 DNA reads TGCGCCAGCAGCTTTGGCCCTCGGGGAGGGGTGAACACTGAAGCTTTCTTT.